Sequencing of this T cell receptor beta chain was carried out in a study of T cells in Graves' hyperthyroidism and ophthalmopathy (dated by TCRdb to the late 2010s). Describing the broader study: Peripheral blood was sampled at the time of initial diagnosis, prior to any treatment. To identify TCR V-J signatures that set the groups apart, the researchers used a discovery cohort of 90 to 100 patients, made up of 40 to 45 with Graves' ophthalmopathy and some 55 with stable Graves' hyperthyroidism. Prospective prediction of ophthalmopathy was tested in an independent validation cohort of some 20 hyperthyroidism patients and 15 to 17 patients who later progressed to ophthalmopathy. The approximately 98 discovery patients were randomly divided into training and test sets at a 7:3 ratio. In addition, the study compared T-cell repertoires in thyroid tissue and in blood from several Graves' hyperthyroidism patients. Following sampling, methimazole starting at 30 mg daily was given to hyperthyroidism patients, and high-dose intravenous methylprednisolone was given to ophthalmopathy patients. The paper describes TCR Vbeta CDR3 sequencing of about 140 peripheral blood samples, made up of 43 ophthalmopathy patients, 70 to 75 hyperthyroidism patients and 17 progressor patients.

What the authors observed across the whole study: During validation, the model predicted progression to ophthalmopathy a median of around 7 months ahead of onset, with more than 55% sensitivity and 72% to 85% specificity. No statistical method was used to fix the sample size in advance, and group allocation was not hidden from the investigators. Most expanded thyroid clonotypes (frequency above 0.001) were also detected in blood, suggesting blood repertoires may reflect thyroid immune responses. Ophthalmopathy was separated from stable hyperthyroidism by a 13 V-J signature model, with approximately 85% sensitivity and approximately 84% specificity obtained in cross-validation and 80%/75% obtained in testing.

A word on this clonotype: Its antigen is currently not known. Base quality data are lacking; no much larger clone is found one base away.

Ophthalmopathy patients had moderately to severely active disease, with a Clinical Activity Score of 3 or more, a NOSPECS grade of 4 or more, and a disease duration of less than 3 months. Patients with uncontrolled infections, other autoimmune diseases, pregnancy or lactation were excluded. Diagnoses were based on clinical symptoms, serum thyroxine and TRAb, thyroid ultrasound and orbital computed tomography. PBMCs were separated from 10 ml of fresh peripheral blood using Ficoll-Paque density gradient centrifugation. Total RNA was extracted using Trizol reagent, and RNA quality was assessed on an Agilent 2100 Bioanalyzer. TCR beta CDR3 regions were amplified from RNA transcripts. The TCR CDR3 was subjected to a first round of RT-PCR using the HTBI primer set and the Qiagen OneStep RT-PCR kit. Libraries were constructed in a second round of multiplex PCR, after which size selection and purification were performed. Libraries were sequenced paired-end with 100 bp reads on an Illumina HiSeq2000. For the original study's pipeline: SOAPnuke was used to process the raw data, removing reads that contained adapters or uncalled bases, had a mean Phred below 15, or lacked an exact match to the constant primer or identifier. COPE v1.2.5 was used to merge the high-quality paired reads, and each unique nucleotide sequence was defined as a clonotype. MiTCR v1.1 was used to align the clonotypes against IMGT TRBV, TRBD and TRBJ reference segments. The analysis included only V-J combinations with a frequency above 0.0001, which together covered approximately 99% of the repertoires. A TCS score was defined as the ratio between F50 (clonal expansion) and ExV (chaos), using BLOSUM62-based TCRdist between CDR3 peptides within each V-J. Welch's t-statistics and random forest reduced fewer than 550 V-J features to around 14, which were used in a naive Bayes classifier (R e1071). The public reads were reprocessed in TCRdb via fastp at Q25 and MiXCR, keeping in-frame beta chains. Rows matching on CDR3 protein sequence are summarized as one entry with the most common DNA and genes. The V and J calls reflect TCRdb's pipeline rather than the authors' work. The sample table lists some 360,000 distinct CDR3 sequences, 18% of them with a count of one. In total, the top ten clones hold around a sixth of the sample.

Material: blood. The sequence came from a woman aged 40 to 55 with Graves' ophthalmopathy.

The CDR3 region reads CASSLAQFQETQYF. The nucleotide sequence is TGTGCCAGCAGCTTGGCACAGTTTCAAGAGACCCAGTACTTC. The V gene is TRBV5-6 and the J gene is TRBJ2-5; the D gene identity is not certain. In the germline V gene, CDR1 corresponds to SGHDT and CDR2 to YYEEEE. The CDR3 measures 14 amino acids from cysteine to phenylalanine. The only DNA kept is the CDR3, 42 bases in frame from the first base. V is shortened by 0 bases, J by 2 bases, and the region joining them spans 8 bases.